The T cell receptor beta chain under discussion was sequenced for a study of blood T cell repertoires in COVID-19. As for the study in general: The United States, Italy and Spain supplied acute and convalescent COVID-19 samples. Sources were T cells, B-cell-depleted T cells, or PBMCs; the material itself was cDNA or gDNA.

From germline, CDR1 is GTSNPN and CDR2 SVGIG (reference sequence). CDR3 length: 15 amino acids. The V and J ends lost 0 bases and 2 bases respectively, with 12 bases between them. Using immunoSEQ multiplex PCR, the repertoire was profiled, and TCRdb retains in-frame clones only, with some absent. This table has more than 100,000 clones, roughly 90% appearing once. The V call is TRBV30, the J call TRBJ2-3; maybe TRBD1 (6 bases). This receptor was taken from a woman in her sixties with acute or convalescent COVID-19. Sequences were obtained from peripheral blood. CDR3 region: CAWSVGVGATDTQYF. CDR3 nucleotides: TGTGCCTGGAGTGTGGGGGTGGGGGCCACAGATACGCAGTATTTT.